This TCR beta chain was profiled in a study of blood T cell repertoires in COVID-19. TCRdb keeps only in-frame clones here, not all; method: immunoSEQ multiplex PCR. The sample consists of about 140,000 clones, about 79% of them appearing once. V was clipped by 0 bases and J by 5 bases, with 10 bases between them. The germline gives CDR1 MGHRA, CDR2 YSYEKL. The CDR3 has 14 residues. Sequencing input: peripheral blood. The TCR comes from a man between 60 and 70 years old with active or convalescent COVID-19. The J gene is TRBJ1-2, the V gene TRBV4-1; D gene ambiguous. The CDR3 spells CASSQEARMYGYTF. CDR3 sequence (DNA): TGCGCCAGCAGCCAAGAAGCGCGGATGTATGGCTACACCTTC.